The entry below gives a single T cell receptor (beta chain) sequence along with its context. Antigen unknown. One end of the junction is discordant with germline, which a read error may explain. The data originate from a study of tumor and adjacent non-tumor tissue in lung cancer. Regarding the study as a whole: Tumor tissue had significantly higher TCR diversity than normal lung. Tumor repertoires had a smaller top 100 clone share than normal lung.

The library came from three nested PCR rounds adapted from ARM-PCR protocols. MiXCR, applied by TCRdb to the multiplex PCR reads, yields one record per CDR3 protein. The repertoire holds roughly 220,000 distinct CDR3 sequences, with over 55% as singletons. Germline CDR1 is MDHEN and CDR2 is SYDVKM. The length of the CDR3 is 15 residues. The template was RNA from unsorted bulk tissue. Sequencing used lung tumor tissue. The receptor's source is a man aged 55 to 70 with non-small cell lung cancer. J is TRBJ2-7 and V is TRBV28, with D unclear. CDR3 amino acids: CATLSWIGSSYKQYF. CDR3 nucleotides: TGTGCCACTCTCTCTTGGATAGGAAGCTCCTACAAGCAGTACTTC. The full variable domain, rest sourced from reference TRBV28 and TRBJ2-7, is DVKVTQSSRYLVKRTGEKVFLECVQDMDHENMFWYRQDPGLGLRLIYFSYDVKMKEKGDIPEGYSVSREKKERFSLILESASTNQTSMYLCATLSWIGSSYKQYFGPGTRLTVT.